This T cell receptor beta chain was observed in a study of CD8 T cells in Susac syndrome. Under recently defined diagnostic criteria, the patients with Susac syndrome qualified as having definite or probable disease. RNA was extracted with the RNeasy kit, and a quantity of roughly 0.45 to 1 ug was reverse transcribed using random hexamers. It was immunoSEQ multiplex PCR that amplified TCR beta CDR3 across 54 Vbeta and 13 Jbeta. Each CDR3 protein is one row after TCRdb ran MiXCR on the immunoSEQ multiplex PCR reads. The sample lists around 69,000 distinct CDR3 sequences, over 85% occurring once. V dropped 1 base and J dropped 6; count of bases not matched to a gene: 4. Per germline, CDR1 SGHDN and CDR2 FVKESK. The CDR3 runs to 14 residues.

This sequence was found in a human donor with Susac syndrome. The sequenced sample was CD8+ T cells from PBMCs. The V gene is TRBV14, the J gene TRBJ1-2; 8 bases map to TRBD1. The CDR3 DNA reads TGTGCCAGCAGCCAAGGGACAGGGTATAATGGCTACACCTTC. This gives the protein CASSQGTGYNGYTF.